This T cell receptor beta chain emerged from a study of OX40 agonist ivuxolimab in advanced cancers. In the study overall: Three individuals attained partial responses, comprising one hepatocellular carcinoma case and two cutaneous melanoma cases. General study results and limits: Relatively little clonal expansion, among the lowest observed, appeared in partial responders at 0.1-3.0 mg/kg.

Method: immunoSEQ multiplex PCR; TCRdb's copy keeps in-frame clones and lacks some. The sample yields more than 50,000 clones, about 83% seen once. Germline values: CDR1 SNHLY, CDR2 FYNNEI. V shed 5 bases and J 5 bases; nucleotides not matched to a gene: 6. The length of the CDR3 is 15 residues. Patients who had autoimmune disease history or got systemic immunosuppression were left out. A note on this clone: Its cognate antigen is unknown.

This chain uses TRBV2 with TRBJ2-2, with 9 bases identical to TRBD1. The clonotype comes from an adult with an advanced solid tumor such as melanoma, head and neck, liver or kidney cancer. The sequencing used CD4+ or CD8+ T cells sorted from blood, collected in a trial of the OX40 agonist ivuxolimab. Here the CDR3 reads CASSWSGTGTGELFF. In DNA form, the CDR3 reads TGTGCCAGCAGTTGGTCCGGGACAGGGACCGGGGAGCTGTTTTTT.